The present entry profiles one T cell receptor (beta chain) with its context. Its antigen is still unknown. Method: immunoSEQ multiplex PCR; TCRdb's copy keeps in-frame clones and lacks some. The sample has under 200,000 clones, just over 90% seen once. The CDR3 has 17 residues. Unmatched junction bases numbered 16, after V lost 7 bases and J lost 7 bases. The germline V gene has CDR1 KGHDR and CDR2 SFDVKD. This sample is drawn from a study of T cell responses to AZD1222 COVID-19 vaccine. Findings and caveats of the study: In a largely white British group with more females than males, clonal diversity was possibly underestimated.

The sequence was collected from an adult in good health. The sequences come from peripheral blood, collected on day 0 of AZD1222 vaccination. The chain has TRBV24-1 and TRBJ2-1; TRBD2 aligns across 9 bases. CDR3 bases: TGTGCCACCAGCCTCGGGGGCGGGAGGGCCGAAATTAATGAGCAGTTCTTC. Protein: CATSLGGGRAEINEQFF.